The 21 T cell receptor beta chains in this list originate from one sample, sequenced in a study of beta chain features in type 1 diabetes (dated by TCRdb to the late 2010s). Points the paper makes about the study in general: Type 1 diabetes patients showed a moderate but significant shortening of TCRB CDR3 length in all four CD4+ subsets.

Preparation of the library involved the immunoSEQ multiplex PCR assay. The High Capacity cDNA Reverse Transcription Kit was used to reverse transcribe all of the isolated RNA, meaning that expressed TCRB transcripts were what got sequenced. Entries here come from immuneACCESS through TCRdb and include only in-frame sequences with V and J called. Some clones fail to appear in such tables; in the studies checked, an unresolved V gene covers under half of the shortfall, and the cause of the remainder is unknown. The sample table holds some 270,000 clones, of which under 13% were seen once. About 0.018% of the sample goes to the ten largest clones. No antigen is known for these receptors. The sample was naive CD4+ T cells from blood. What this sample's cell subset or site label stands for: true naive CD4+ T cells. The receptors shown here come from a man aged 25-40 years with type 1 diabetes.

This clone came up a few times. The chain carries TRBV11-1 and TRBJ2-1; 9 positions agree with TRBD2. After removal of 4 bases from V and 9 bases from J, the junction contained 10 bases not matched to a gene. Germline V CDR1 and CDR2: SGHAT, FQDESV (reference sequence). This CDR3 has 15 amino acids. The CDR3 nucleotides read TGTGCCAGCAGCTGGTCGCGGGGGGGCCAGGGTGAGCAGTTCTTC. Translated, it gives CASSWSRGGQGEQFF.

The rearrangement uses TRBV19 and TRBJ1-6; the D gene is possibly TRBD1 (5 bases). This CDR3 is built from 13 residues. Per germline, CDR1 LNHDA and CDR2 SQIVND (reference sequence). V lost 6 bases and J lost 8, with 11 bases in between. CDR3 DNA: TGTGCCAGTAGAGACAGTCGCGATTCACCCCTCCACTTT. Translated, it gives CASRDSRDSPLHF. Drawing the rest from reference TRBV19 and TRBJ1-6, the complete variable domain is DGGITQSPKYLFRKEGQNVTLSCEQNLNHDAMYWYRQDPGQGLRLIYYSQIVNDFQKGDIAEGYSVSREKKESFPLTVTSAQKNPTAFYLCASRDSRDSPLHFGNGTRLTVT.

This clone was observed a handful of times. The rearrangement uses TRBV5-1 and TRBJ2-7; D may be TRBD1 (6 bases). V was trimmed by 4 bases and J by 1 base, leaving 9 bases between them. CDR3 length equals 13 residues. Looked up from germline, CDR1 is SGHRS and CDR2 is YFSETQ. CDR3 residues: CASSQDSSYEQYF. DNA for the CDR3: TGCGCCAGCAGCCAGGACAGTTCCTACGAGCAGTACTTC.

The J gene is TRBJ1-5, the V gene TRBV7-2; TRBD1 aligns across 7 bases. V was pared by 3 bases and J by 7 bases, with 9 bases of the junction left unmatched. CDR3 length equals 15 residues. CDR1 and CDR2 (germline): SGHTA, FQGNSA. CDR3 in amino acids: CASSFGQAGEQPQHF. The CDR3 nucleotides are TGTGCCAGCAGCTTCGGACAGGCCGGGGAGCAGCCCCAGCATTTT.

This clone was observed a handful of times. The chain carries TRBV5-4 and TRBJ1-1, with D maybe TRBD1 (5 bases). V lost 0 bases to trimming and J lost 1 base, with 10 bases between them. The CDR3 is 15 amino acids. From germline, CDR1 is SGHNT and CDR2 YYREEE (reference sequence). CDR3 residues: CASSLAPQGNTEAFF. The CDR3 DNA reads TGTGCCAGCAGCTTGGCCCCTCAGGGGAACACTGAAGCTTTCTTT.

The chain has TRBV10-3 and TRBJ1-1, with TRBD1 matching 7 bases. This CDR3 has 14 amino acids. With V trimmed by 4 bases and J by 4 bases, 6 bases remained unmatched. Germline lookup yields CDR1 ENHRY and CDR2 SYGVKD. The CDR3 sequence is CAISVYRDSTEAFF. CDR3 DNA: TGTGCCATCAGTGTGTACCGGGACAGCACTGAAGCTTTCTTT.

This chain connects TRBV30 to TRBJ2-5; D is undetermined. The end of the DNA aligns better with TRBJ2-7, so the J call may be wrong. From germline, CDR1 is GTSNPN and CDR2 SVGIG (reference sequence). This CDR3 has 14 residues. CDR3 DNA sequence: TGTGCCTGGAGTGGCGGTCCCGCGACCTACGAGCAGTACTTC. Protein product: CAWSGGPATYEQYF.

J is TRBJ2-5 and V is TRBV9, with 7 bases aligning to TRBD2. V lost 0 bases and J lost 1; bases outside the gene matches: 6. Germline V gene data show CDR1 as SGDLS and CDR2 as YYNGEE. The CDR3 length is 16 residues. CDR3 coding DNA: TGTGCCAGCAGCGTAGGCGCTAGCGGAGTCCAAGAGACCCAGTACTTC. It specifies CASSVGASGVQETQYF.

This clone was seen a few times. The chain joins TRBV28 to TRBJ2-5; maybe TRBD1 (5 bases). V dropped 4 bases and J dropped 5 bases, with 20 bases sitting between them. The CDR3 sequence is 16 residues long. Per germline, CDR1 MDHEN and CDR2 SYDVKM. DNA of the CDR3: TGTGCCAGCAGTTCCCCCGGGCAGGGCAGGTTGGAGACCCAGTACTTC. It codes for CASSSPGQGRLETQYF.

The chain links TRBV6-5 to TRBJ1-5; D gene unclear. V lost 1 base, J lost 5 bases, and 6 bases lay in between. The CDR3 sequence is 13 residues long. CDR1 is MNHEY, CDR2 SVGAGI, per germline. CDR3 protein: CASSYLADQPQHF. The CDR3, as DNA: TGTGCCAGCAGTTACTTGGCTGATCAGCCCCAGCATTTT.

This sequence joins TRBV7-9 and TRBJ2-2; a weak D match, TRBD2 (6 bases). The germline V gene has CDR1 SEHNR and CDR2 FQNEAQ (reference sequence). Trimming pared 5 bases from V and 0 bases from J, leaving 13 bases between. This CDR3 comprises 16 residues. The CDR3 region is CASSPGGGANTGELFF. The DNA for the CDR3 is TGTGCCAGCAGCCCCGGAGGAGGGGCGAACACCGGGGAGCTGTTTTTT.

V usage is TRBV7-2 and J usage is TRBJ1-2; D is uncertain. The CDR3 spans 12 residues. In germline, CDR1 is SGHTA, CDR2 FQGNSA. The ends were cut back, 3 bases at V and 8 bases at J, with 10 bases in the middle. The CDR3 DNA reads TGTGCCAGCAGCTTGTGGAGGCTAGGCTACACCTTC. Protein product: CASSLWRLGYTF.

This chain links TRBV9 with TRBJ1-2, with 8 bases that match TRBD1. The CDR3 is made up of 11 amino acids. Germline assignment: CDR1 SGDLS and CDR2 YYNGEE. The junction had 4 bases not matched to a gene; V was cut back by 7 bases and J by 8 bases. Here the CDR3 reads CASQGAGGYTF. In DNA, the CDR3 is TGTGCCAGCCAGGGGGCGGGCGGCTACACCTTC.

A few counts support this clone. This chain uses TRBV7-2 with TRBJ2-7; TRBD2 might be the D (6 bases). The V end was cut by 1 base, the J end by 1 base, with 20 bases between. The CDR3 sequence is 18 residues long. Looked up from germline, CDR1 is SGHTA and CDR2 is FQGNSA. The CDR3 bases are TGTGCCAGCAGCTTAGTCGTGAATACTAACGGGGGATCCTACGAGCAGTACTTC. Protein: CASSLVVNTNGGSYEQYF.

This clone was observed a handful of times. Other DNA sequences within the sample encode an identical CDR3. The V call is TRBV29-1, the J call TRBJ1-2; a possible D gene is TRBD1 (6 bases). Trimming pared 6 bases from V and 0 bases from J, leaving 14 bases between. This CDR3 is 14 amino acids long. Germline values: CDR1 SQVTM, CDR2 ANQGSEA. CDR3 protein: CSVARDTSNYGYTF. CDR3 coding DNA: TGCAGCGTCGCCCGGGACACATCTAACTATGGCTACACCTTC.

The rearrangement joins TRBV5-1 to TRBJ1-4, with D perhaps matching TRBD1 (5 bases). The CDR3 has 13 amino acids. V was shortened by 4 bases and J by 7 bases, with 11 bases between the two germline ends. CDR1 SGHRS and CDR2 YFSETQ come from the germline V gene. The DNA for the CDR3 is TGCGCCAGCAGCCCCGGAAGGGGTGAAAAACTGTTTTTT. Residues: CASSPGRGEKLFF.

J is TRBJ2-5 and V is TRBV10-3, with 12 bases that match TRBD1. Trimming took 10 bases from V and 5 from J; bases not matched to a gene: 5. The CDR3 has 13 residues. The germline V gene encodes CDR1 ENHRY and CDR2 SYGVKD. In DNA, the CDR3 is TGTGCCACAGGGACAGGGGGCGGTGAGACCCAGTACTTC. As protein: CATGTGGGETQYF.

This sequence joins TRBV5-1 and TRBJ2-3, with 9 bases identical to TRBD2. V was pared by 0 bases and J by 0 bases, with 14 bases of the junction left unmatched. CDR1 is SGHRS and CDR2 is YFSETQ in the germline V gene. The CDR3 loop spans 20 amino acids. The CDR3 reads CASSLGPAGGRRISTDTQYF. CDR3 sequence (DNA): TGCGCCAGCAGCTTGGGCCCAGCGGGGGGCCGTAGAATCAGCACAGATACGCAGTATTTT.

This clone has only a few counts. The V call is TRBV9, the J call TRBJ2-7; 7 bases align to TRBD1. Germline V CDR1 and CDR2: SGDLS, YYNGEE. The trim removed 3 bases at V and 4 bases at J, leaving 7 bases unmatched. This CDR3 spans 14 amino acids. The CDR3 sequence is CASSETGFAYEQYF. The CDR3 nucleotides are TGTGCCAGCAGCGAGACAGGGTTCGCATACGAGCAGTACTTC.

The V and J genes are TRBV27 and TRBJ2-3; D may be TRBD2 (7 bases). V was clipped by 2 bases and J by 2 bases, with 20 bases between them. The CDR3 sequence is 18 residues long. Germline V gives CDR1 MNHEY, CDR2 SMNVEV (reference sequence). The CDR3 DNA reads as TGTGCCAGCAGTTTACGAGGGCGGGGGCCTTCTATCACAGATACGCAGTATTTT. It is translated as CASSLRGRGPSITDTQYF.

Ten or more counts support this clone. Additional DNA sequences in this sample encode the identical CDR3. The rearrangement joins TRBV30 to TRBJ2-1; D is unclear. CDR1 is GTSNPN and CDR2 is SVGIG in the germline V gene (reference sequence). V dropped 2 bases and J dropped 6 bases, with 5 bases sitting between them. There are 11 residues in the CDR3. For the CDR3, the DNA is TGTGCCTGGAGTCCTCTCAATGAGCAGTTCTTC. It specifies CAWSPLNEQFF.